A selection of T cell receptor beta chains follows, all from one sample in a study of shared clonotypes between healthy human individuals. Clones were read by immunoSEQ multiplex PCR, and TCRdb kept only the in-frame ones, dropping some. The table has some 630,000 clones, 55% to 75% seen once. Specimen: memory CD4+ T cells sorted from blood. Every receptor here comes from a woman aged 25-40 years in good health. Both conserved end residues are trimmed from each CDR3.

V: TRBV29-1; J: TRBJ1-2; CDR3: SVEGSGYT
V: TRBV14; J: TRBJ2-7; CDR3: ASSQDRIHYEQY
V: TRBV19; J: TRBJ2-1; CDR3: ASSSSDTYNEQF
V: TRBV10-1; J: TRBJ2-7; CDR3: ASSESGGTEQY
V: TRBV1; J: TRBJ2-7; CDR3: TSKGLDEQY
V: TRBV11-3; J: TRBJ2-1; CDR3: ASSIKRTSDYNEQF
V: TRBV29-1; J: TRBJ2-5; CDR3: STLGLAGVDEQY
V: TRBV9; J: TRBJ2-1; CDR3: ASSVSTSGNRNEQF
V: TRBV4-1; J: TRBJ2-7; CDR3: ASSQVVTSYEQY
V: TRBV9; J: TRBJ1-4; CDR3: ASSVDRQGEKLF